What follows describes a single T cell receptor beta chain. Germline-derived CDR1 and CDR2 are SGHAT and FQNNGV. CDR3 size: 15 residues. The trim removed 2 bases at V and 6 bases at J, leaving 6 bases unmatched. Some clones are missing from TCRdb's copy, which holds only in-frame ones; the method was immunoSEQ multiplex PCR. Among about 55,000 clones, about 95% were seen once, and the ten largest hold just over 2.5%. The sample is drawn from a study of T cell changes during pregnancy in multiple sclerosis. The material was CD8+ T cells from peripheral blood mononuclear cells, obtained after pregnancy. This chain uses TRBV11-2 with TRBJ2-1; 8 positions agree with TRBD1. The TCR originated in a female donor with multiple sclerosis, enrolled in a pregnancy study. The chain's CDR3 is CASSLSTGGTNEQFF. CDR3 bases: TGTGCCAGCAGCTTATCAACAGGGGGGACCAATGAGCAGTTCTTC.